These T cell receptor beta chains were read from a single sample in a study of cytomegalovirus exposure and HLA in healthy donors. Measured with immunoSEQ multiplex PCR; TCRdb has only the in-frame clones, and not every one. The repertoire holds 150,000 to 160,000 clones, with around 80% as singletons. Source material: PBMCs. The receptors were sampled from a woman between 40 and 50 years old in good health and CMV-seropositive. CDR3s include the opening cysteine and the closing phenylalanine or tryptophan. A D gene is named only where the DNA matches it firmly. For some rows the clone size is stated as once, few or many, or as a class when expanded; others skip it.

TRBJ1-1,TRBV29-1,-,-,CSVVKAGWNTEAFF,TGCAGCGTTGTTAAGGCAGGGTGGAACACTGAAGCTTTCTTT
TRBJ1-1,TRBV27,-,few,CASSYRSMNTEAFF,TGTGCCAGCAGTTACCGGTCCATGAACACTGAAGCTTTCTTT
TRBJ1-1,TRBV9,-,-,CASSVAGGNTEAFF,TGTGCCAGCAGCGTAGCGGGAGGGAACACTGAAGCTTTCTTT
TRBJ1-5,TRBV19,-,-,CASSMIAGRRNQPQHF,TGTGCCAGTAGTATGATCGCAGGGAGGCGGAATCAGCCCCAGCATTTT
TRBJ1-1,TRBV7-9,-,-,CASRGNTEAFF,TGTGCCAGCCGAGGAAACACTGAAGCTTTCTTT
TRBJ1-1,TRBV6-5,TRBD1,-,CASIRTGSFTEAFF,TGTGCCAGCATTCGGACAGGGAGTTTCACTGAAGCTTTCTTT
TRBJ1-1,TRBV4-1,TRBD1,-,CASSYRTGNTEAFF,TGCGCCAGCAGCTATCGGACAGGAAACACTGAAGCTTTCTTT
TRBJ1-5,TRBV7-9,-,few,CASSINRQPQHF,TGTGCCAGCAGCATTAACAGGCAGCCCCAGCATTTT
TRBJ2-6,TRBV12-2,-,-,CASRLDGIFSGANVLTF,TGTGCAAGTCGCTTGGACGGGATATTCTCTGGGGCCAACGTCCTGACTTTC
TRBJ2-7,TRBV5-1,TRBD1,-,CASSLGQGVRYEQYF,TGCGCCAGCAGCTTGGGACAGGGGGTGAGATACGAGCAGTACTTC
TRBJ1-1,TRBV27,-,-,CASSLYSNSNTEAFF,TGTGCCAGCAGTTTATACAGTAACTCGAACACTGAAGCTTTCTTT
TRBJ2-7,TRBV2,TRBD1,-,CASSEGGQVPYEQYF,TGTGCCAGCAGCGAAGGGGGACAGGTACCCTACGAGCAGTACTTC
TRBJ2-7,TRBV4-1,TRBD1,few,CASSPRDRGSGYEQYF,TGCGCCAGCAGCCCCCGGGACAGGGGCAGCGGCTACGAGCAGTACTTC
TRBJ1-2,TRBV27,-,-,CASSLAQGVNGYTF,TGTGCCAGCAGTTTAGCCCAGGGCGTGAATGGCTACACCTTC
TRBJ2-6,TRBV15,TRBD1,-,CATCPGQGSSGANVLTF,TGTGCCACCTGCCCGGGACAGGGGAGTTCTGGGGCCAACGTCCTGACTTTC
TRBJ2-3,TRBV9,TRBD2,few,CASSVAVSGADTQYF,TGTGCCAGCAGCGTAGCGGTTAGCGGGGCAGATACGCAGTATTTT